These 32 T cell receptor beta chains share one sample of origin, sequenced in a study of blood T cell repertoires in COVID-19. The table came from immunoSEQ multiplex PCR; TCRdb's copy has only in-frame clones and leaves some out. The sample holds about 75,000 clones, almost 90% seen once. The sample comprised peripheral blood. All receptors derive from a human donor in a cohort sampled during active COVID-19.

This clone has just one count. This sequence joins TRBV14 and TRBJ2-1, with TRBD2 matching over 7 bases. Germline V gene sequence: CDR1 SGHDN, CDR2 FVKESK. With V trimmed by 4 bases and J by 8 bases, 17 bases remained unmatched. The CDR3 totals 17 residues. The CDR3 region is CASSRTGLGPGGDEQFF. The CDR3 DNA sequence: TGTGCCAGCAGCCGCACCGGGCTTGGACCGGGAGGTGATGAGCAGTTCTTC.

By sample share, this clone is medium-sized (0.01 to 0.1%). The chain joins TRBV4-1 to TRBJ1-3; unclear D gene. Germline V gene data show CDR1 as MGHRA and CDR2 as YSYEKL. This CDR3 has 16 residues. V lost 4 bases, J lost 0 bases, and 13 bases lay in between. The CDR3 nucleotides are TGCGCCAGCAGCCGAGGCTTGCCCTTCTCTGGAAACACCATATATTTT. This translates into CASSRGLPFSGNTIYF.

V and J are TRBV18 and TRBJ1-4; a weak D match, TRBD1 (6 bases). Trimming pared 2 bases from V and 0 bases from J, leaving 13 bases between. The length of the CDR3 is 17 residues. Germline CDR1 KGHSH, CDR2 LQKENI. The CDR3 DNA reads as TGTGCCAGCTCACCAGTGCGACAGGCTGCAACTAATGAAAAACTGTTTTTT. Its protein is CASSPVRQAATNEKLFF.

The rearrangement joins TRBV10-3 to TRBJ2-3; D possibly corresponds to TRBD2 (6 bases). Germline V lookup: CDR1 ENHRY, CDR2 SYGVKD. There are 16 residues in the CDR3. The V gene lost 6 bases and the J gene lost 3 bases, with 19 bases spanning the gap. The CDR3 loop reads CAISARLAQNTDTQYF. DNA for the CDR3: TGTGCCATCAGCGCCCGGCTAGCGCAAAATACAGATACGCAGTATTTT.

The CDR3 DNA reads TGTGCCAGCAGCCAAGGGGGAGGGCAGTTCTTC. Its translation: CASSQGGGQFF. The rearrangement uses TRBV3-1 (or the pseudogene TRBV3-2) and TRBJ2-1; a possible D gene is TRBD2 (6 bases). From germline, CDR1 is LGHDT and CDR2 YNNKEL (reference sequence). The CDR3 runs 11 residues. The ends were cut back, 1 base at V and 12 bases at J, with 7 bases in the middle.

This clone occurred a few times. This chain joins TRBV15 and TRBJ2-7; 9 nucleotides match TRBD2. With V trimmed by 0 bases and J by 6 bases, 6 bases remained unmatched. Per germline, CDR1 LNHNV and CDR2 YYDKDF (reference sequence). The CDR3 length is 15 residues. DNA of the CDR3: TGTGCCACCAGCAGAGAGGGCGGGAGGGCCGCCGAGCAGTACTTC. Translating it yields CATSREGGRAAEQYF.

The chain links TRBV7-2 to TRBJ2-7; D gene unclear. Trimming left V 5 bases short and J 4 bases short, with 6 bases between. CDR1 and CDR2 (germline): SGHTA, FQGNSA. The CDR3 length is 11 residues. CDR3 protein: CASSPKYEQYF. In DNA, the CDR3 is TGTGCCAGCAGCCCCAAATACGAGCAGTACTTC.

The gene calls are TRBV7-6 and TRBJ2-7; 11 bases map to TRBD2. This CDR3 region has 16 residues. The germline CDR1 and CDR2 sequences are SGHVS and FNYEAQ. V gave up 5 bases and J gave up 5 bases; unmatched junction bases: 11. CDR3 sequence reads: CASSPNSGLAVHEQYF. CDR3 sequence (DNA): TGTGCCAGCAGCCCTAACTCGGGACTAGCGGTTCACGAGCAGTACTTC.

The CDR3 DNA sequence: TGTGCCAGCTCACTCTCCGAGACAGTCAATCAGCCCCAGCATTTT. Protein sequence: CASSLSETVNQPQHF. The genes are TRBV18 and TRBJ1-5; the D gene is possibly TRBD1 (5 bases). The germline CDR1 and CDR2 sequences are KGHSH and LQKENI. The CDR3 extends over 15 amino acids. V was shortened by 4 bases and J by 3 bases, with 13 bases between the two germline ends.

V and J are TRBV6-2 or TRBV6-3 and TRBJ2-7; TRBD1 agrees at 8 bases. Germline V CDR1 and CDR2: MNHEY, SVGEGT. The CDR3 consists of 13 residues. J gave up 8 bases and V 2 bases, and 5 bases lay outside the gene matches. The CDR3 coding sequence is TGTGCCAGCAGTTACACCGACAGGGGTCAGCAGTACTTC. As protein: CASSYTDRGQQYF.

This rearrangement joins TRBV7-6 to TRBJ2-5, with 7 bases that match TRBD1. This CDR3 is built from 14 residues. The germline CDR1 and CDR2 sequences are SGHVS and FNYEAQ. Trimming took 5 bases from V and 5 from J; bases not matched to a gene: 8. CDR3 sequence reads: CASSPDRAAETQYF. CDR3 DNA: TGTGCCAGCAGCCCTGACAGGGCGGCGGAGACCCAGTACTTC.

The V gene is TRBV5-1, the J gene TRBJ2-1, with D possibly matching TRBD2 (7 bases). V shed 5 bases and J shed 2 bases, with 14 bases lying between them. In germline, CDR1 is SGHRS, CDR2 YFSETQ. The CDR3 sequence is 15 residues long. The CDR3 DNA follows: TGCGCCAGCAGTACGGGGGGCGAAACCTACAATGAGCAGTTCTTC. Its translation is CASSTGGETYNEQFF.

The gene calls are TRBV6-5 and TRBJ2-7; 9 bases line up with TRBD2. V lost 6 bases and J lost 2; bases outside the gene matches: 8. This CDR3 comprises 15 residues. Germline V gene sequence: CDR1 MNHEY, CDR2 SVGAGI. The CDR3 sequence: CASRPLSGGTYEQYF. In nucleotides, the CDR3 is TGTGCCAGCAGACCCCTGAGCGGGGGGACCTACGAGCAGTACTTC.

This chain connects TRBV19 to TRBJ2-7, with D maybe TRBD1 (6 bases). CDR3 size: 14 residues. The germline V gene has CDR1 LNHDA and CDR2 SQIVND (reference sequence). V was pared by 5 bases and J by 4 bases, with 15 bases between. In DNA form, the CDR3 reads TGTGCCAGTAGTTTGGGCAGGGGCGAGTACGAGCAGTACTTC. Its translation is CASSLGRGEYEQYF.

The chain uses TRBV25-1 and TRBJ1-6, with D maybe TRBD1 (5 bases). This CDR3 has 15 amino acids. V shed 9 bases and J shed 10 bases, with 22 bases lying between them. CDR1 is MGHDK, CDR2 SYGVNS, per germline. DNA for the CDR3: TGTGCCAGACCAAAGGGGCAGGCGTATGGGTCACCCCTCCACTTT. Encoded protein: CARPKGQAYGSPLHF.

V and J are TRBV6-5 and TRBJ2-5; a possible D gene is TRBD1 (6 bases). The germline gives CDR1 MNHEY, CDR2 SVGAGI. The CDR3 is 15 amino acids. The V gene lost 7 bases and the J gene lost 1 base, with 16 bases spanning the gap. CDR3 in DNA: TGTGCCAGCAACGGACAGCTAAATCTCCAAGAGACCCAGTACTTC. Encoded protein: CASNGQLNLQETQYF.

The sample holds one count of this clone. This chain joins TRBV19 and TRBJ1-1, with TRBD1 matching 8 bases. The CDR3 totals 16 residues. The J segment lost 4 bases and the V segment lost 3 bases, leaving 10 bases of the junction unmatched. The germline V gene encodes CDR1 LNHDA and CDR2 SQIVND (reference sequence). The CDR3: CASSIGTGWKRTEAFF. In nucleotides, the CDR3 is TGTGCCAGTAGTATTGGGACAGGTTGGAAACGCACTGAAGCTTTCTTT.

V gene TRBV19 combines with J gene TRBJ1-2; a weak D match, TRBD1 (5 bases). This CDR3 comprises 12 residues. Germline values: CDR1 LNHDA, CDR2 SQIVND (reference sequence). V was trimmed by 7 bases and J by 5 bases, leaving 11 bases between them. The CDR3 DNA sequence: TGTGCCAGTACCCAGGGAGGGTATGGCTACACCTTC. This sequence encodes CASTQGGYGYTF.

The chain employs TRBV9 and TRBJ2-1; 8 bases agree with TRBD1. With V trimmed by 4 bases and J by 9 bases, 3 bases remained unmatched. Germline-derived CDR1 and CDR2 are SGDLS and YYNGEE. CDR3 length: 12 residues. Here the CDR3 reads CASSTDRGEQFF. The CDR3 nucleotides are TGTGCCAGCAGCACAGACAGGGGTGAGCAGTTCTTC.

This clone was seen repeatedly, ten times or more. The chain recombines TRBV10-3 with TRBJ1-1; D uncertain. The length of the CDR3 is 16 residues. Deletions cut 0 bases from V and 0 bases from J, with 11 bases between. Germline V lookup: CDR1 ENHRY, CDR2 SYGVKD. CDR3 amino acids: CAISESRVLLNTEAFF. As DNA, the CDR3 is TGTGCCATCAGTGAGTCAAGAGTCCTACTGAACACTGAAGCTTTCTTT.

CDR3 nucleotide sequence: TGTGCCAGCAGCTTAGCTTTACAGGCAGGAAATGAGCAGTTCTTC. Translation gives CASSLALQAGNEQFF. The chain uses TRBV7-9 and TRBJ2-1; possibly TRBD1 for D (5 bases). The CDR3 loop spans 15 amino acids. The V end was cut by 0 bases, the J end by 7 bases, with 13 bases between. Germline CDR1 reads SEHNR; CDR2 reads FQNEAQ (reference sequence).

This sequence joins TRBV7-2 and TRBJ2-4; the match to TRBD2 covers 11 bases. V was clipped by 5 bases and J by 0 bases; unmatched bases: 3. Germline values: CDR1 SGHTA, CDR2 FQGNSA. The CDR3 is made up of 16 amino acids. This chain's CDR3 is CASSLGLAVAKNIQYF. CDR3 in DNA: TGTGCCAGCAGCCTGGGACTAGCGGTAGCCAAAAACATTCAGTACTTC.

The rearrangement uses TRBV5-1 and TRBJ1-2; 7 bases match TRBD1. V lost 5 bases, J lost 0 bases, and 1 base stayed unmatched. The CDR3 totals 13 residues. Germline V gene data show CDR1 as SGHRS and CDR2 as YFSETQ. DNA of the CDR3: TGCGCCAGCAGGACAGGGCCTAACTATGGCTACACCTTC. Translating gives CASRTGPNYGYTF.

V gene TRBV5-7 combines with J gene TRBJ1-5; D is perhaps TRBD1 (6 bases). TRBV5-7 is recorded as an ORF, its role being uncertain. This CDR3 comprises 18 residues. The germline V and J ends were trimmed by 0 bases and 1 base, with 17 bases remaining between them. In nucleotides, the CDR3 is TGTGCCAGCAGCTTGGCCAGTACTACAGGGAGAAGCAATCAGCCCCAGCATTTT. Its protein product is CASSLASTTGRSNQPQHF.

This clone was counted a few times. The chain joins TRBV7-9 to TRBJ2-7, with 12 bases identical to TRBD1. This CDR3 comprises 17 residues. The J segment lost 7 bases and the V segment lost 2 bases, leaving 12 bases of the junction unmatched. CDR1 and CDR2 from the germline V gene are SEHNR and FQNEAQ (reference sequence). CDR3 in DNA: TGTGCCAGCAGCTTACGGAAAGCGGGACAGGGGGCGGGTGAGCAGTACTTC. It codes for CASSLRKAGQGAGEQYF.

This clone was picked up a small number of times. The chain couples TRBV30 to TRBJ2-7; a possible D gene is TRBD1 (6 bases). CDR1 and CDR2 from the germline V gene are GTSNPN and SVGIG (reference sequence). Between the trimmed V and J ends, which lost 5 bases and 4 bases, there was a span of 9 bases. This CDR3 comprises 11 residues. CDR3 residues: CAWARGYEQYF. CDR3 bases: TGTGCCTGGGCCAGGGGTTACGAGCAGTACTTC.

The V call is TRBV15, the J call TRBJ2-2, with unresolved D. The CDR3 contains 15 residues. V lost 4 bases to trimming and J lost 0 bases, with 9 bases between them. CDR1 is LNHNV and CDR2 is YYDKDF in the germline V gene (reference sequence). The CDR3 nucleotides read TGTGCCACCAGCACAGGCACAACGAACACCGGGGAGCTGTTTTTT. As protein: CATSTGTTNTGELFF. Variable domain in full (rest from reference TRBV15 and TRBJ2-2): DAMVIQNPRYQVTQFGKPVTLSCSQTLNHNVMYWYQQKSSQAPKLLFHYYDKDFNNEADTPDNFQSRRPNTSFCFLDIRSPGLGDTAMYLCATSTGTTNTGELFFGEGSRLTVL.

V and J are TRBV11-2 and TRBJ1-2, with D possibly TRBD1 on 6 matching bases. Trimming took off 0 bases at V and 4 bases at J, with 12 bases between the two ends. The V gene's germline CDR1 is SGHAT and CDR2 FQNNGV. CDR3 length: 15 residues. CDR3 protein: CASSLDHRVTYGYTF. The CDR3, as DNA: TGTGCCAGCAGCTTAGATCACAGGGTTACCTATGGCTACACCTTC.

The chain employs TRBV6-5 and TRBJ2-7; possible D gene TRBD1, 5 bases. Between the trimmed V and J ends, which lost 6 bases and 3 bases, there was a span of 18 bases. The length of the CDR3 is 15 residues. Germline CDR1 reads MNHEY; CDR2 reads SVGAGI. CDR3 coding DNA: TGTGCCAGCAGGAGGAACCCCGAAGGGGTCTACGAGCAGTACTTC. It translates to CASRRNPEGVYEQYF.

This chain joins TRBV27 and TRBJ2-5; 10 bases are shared with TRBD2. Per germline, CDR1 MNHEY and CDR2 SMNVEV (reference sequence). J was trimmed by 4 bases and V by 6 bases; bases with no gene match: 11. The CDR3 totals 16 residues. The CDR3 DNA reads TGTGCCAGCAGAGTAGCGGGGGGCACAATCGGAGAGACCCAGTACTTC. Protein sequence: CASRVAGGTIGETQYF.

This clone was counted at least ten times. The V gene is TRBV5-5, the J gene TRBJ1-1, with a weak D call TRBD1 (6 bases). The CDR3 extends over 15 amino acids. Germline V gene sequence: CDR1 SGHKS, CDR2 YYEKEE (reference sequence). Between the trimmed V and J ends, which lost 1 base and 4 bases, there was a span of 14 bases. The CDR3 region has the DNA TGTGCCAGCAGCTTGTTATCAGGGGCGGGCACTGAAGCTTTCTTT. Its protein is CASSLLSGAGTEAFF.

The V and J genes are TRBV19 and TRBJ1-1; 9 nucleotides align to TRBD1. Germline V gives CDR1 LNHDA, CDR2 SQIVND (reference sequence). This CDR3 is built from 14 residues. V dropped 6 bases and J dropped 1; count of bases not matched to a gene: 3. The CDR3 sequence: CASSGGQGNTEAFF. DNA of the CDR3: TGTGCCAGTAGCGGGGGACAGGGGAACACTGAAGCTTTCTTT.